The sequence of this TCR beta chain was determined in a study of human T cells and chemical hapten exposure. Notes on the study in general: Alopecia in the donors means their immune response may deviate from healthy people's.

This CDR3 is built from 14 residues. Trimming shortened V by 3 bases and J by 5 bases, and 8 bases separated the two germline ends. Time point given: patch test 2, 6 weeks after DPC sensitization. The treatment is: therapeutic diphenylcyclopropenone sensitization with weekly scalp DPC. This clonotype was observed at least ten times. The antigen is unknown. TCRdb re-derived calls from the RACE reads in MiXCR, one entry per CDR3 protein. The data show tens of thousands of distinct CDR3 sequences, about 9.8% seen once. This specimen consisted of whole blood, obtained in connection with sensitization to the hapten diphenylcyclopropenone (DPC). The sequence came from a woman aged 40 to 49 with alopecia areata. Some clones in this sample may be carry-over from other donors' samples. This chain uses TRBV12-3 or TRBV12-4 with TRBJ1-6; D is perhaps TRBD1 (5 bases). DNA for the CDR3: TGTGCCAGCAGTTTTGGGACGGATAATTCACCCCTCCACTTT. Translation gives CASSFGTDNSPLHF.